This TCR beta chain was captured by sequencing in a study of PD-L1 blockade in urothelial cancer. Looking at the study overall: About 90% of the 29 patients were males with bladder-origin urothelial cancer. Among blood samples, the median T cell count was roughly 150,000.

Trimming took 2 bases from V and 2 from J, leaving 16 bases between them. Germline CDR1 GTSNPN, CDR2 SVGIG (reference sequence). The CDR3 is 15 residues long. Urothelial carcinoma, locally advanced or metastatic, affected the patients. Produced via immunoSEQ multiplex PCR; TCRdb's table is partial and in-frame only. The sample lists roughly 90,000 clones, more than 85% seen once, with 9.4% in the top ten. The rearrangement uses TRBV30 and TRBJ2-7; maybe TRBD1 (5 bases). The sample consisted of PBMCs, taken around atezolizumab (anti-PD-L1) treatment. This TCR came from a man in his 60s with urothelial cancer. CDR3 protein: CAWSSPAGRPYEQYF. For the CDR3, the DNA is TGTGCCTGGAGTTCCCCGGCAGGGCGTCCCTACGAGCAGTACTTC.